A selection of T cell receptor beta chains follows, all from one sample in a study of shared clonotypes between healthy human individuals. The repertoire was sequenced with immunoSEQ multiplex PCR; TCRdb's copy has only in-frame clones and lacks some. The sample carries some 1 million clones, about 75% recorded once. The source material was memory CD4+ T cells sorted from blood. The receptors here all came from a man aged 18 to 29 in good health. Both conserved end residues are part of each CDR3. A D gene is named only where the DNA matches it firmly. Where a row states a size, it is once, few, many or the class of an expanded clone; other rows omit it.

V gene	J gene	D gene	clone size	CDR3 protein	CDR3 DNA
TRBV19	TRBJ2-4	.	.	CASSMVGIGNIQYF	TGTGCCAGTAGTATGGTCGGGATCGGAAACATTCAGTACTTC
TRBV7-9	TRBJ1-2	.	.	CASSPKGTNYGYTF	TGTGCCAGCAGCCCTAAGGGGACTAACTATGGCTACACCTTC
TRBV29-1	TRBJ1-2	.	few	CSVEGLLGDGYTF	TGCAGCGTTGAAGGGCTCCTCGGAGACGGCTACACCTTC
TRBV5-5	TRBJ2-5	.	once	CASSLGGSVYQETQYF	TGTGCCAGCAGCTTGGGGGGGAGCGTCTACCAAGAGACCCAGTACTTC
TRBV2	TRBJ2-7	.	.	CASKARSLYEQYF	TGTGCCAGTAAGGCCAGGAGTCTCTACGAGCAGTACTTC
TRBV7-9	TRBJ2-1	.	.	CASSLTESSYNEQFF	TGTGCCAGCAGTCTCACAGAGAGCTCCTACAATGAGCAGTTCTTC
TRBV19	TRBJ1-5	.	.	CASTEGYNNQPQHF	TGTGCCAGTACGGAGGGATATAACAATCAGCCCCAGCATTTT
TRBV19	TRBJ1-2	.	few	CASRGLTGTNGYTF	TGTGCCAGCAGAGGTCTAACAGGGACAAATGGCTACACCTTC
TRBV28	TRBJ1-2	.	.	CASSRTGSNGYTF	TGTGCCAGCAGCCGAACAGGGAGTAATGGCTACACCTTC
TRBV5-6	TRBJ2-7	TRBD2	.	CASSLAPASGGAAYYEQYF	TGTGCCAGCAGCTTGGCCCCTGCTAGCGGGGGGGCCGCGTACTACGAGCAGTACTTC
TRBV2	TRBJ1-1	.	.	CASSQAGTRRDTEAFF	TGTGCCAGCAGCCAAGCCGGGACGCGGAGGGACACTGAAGCTTTCTTT
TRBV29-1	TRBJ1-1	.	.	CSAGGVGTEAFF	TGCAGCGCCGGGGGGGTAGGCACTGAAGCTTTCTTT
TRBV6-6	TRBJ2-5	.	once	CASSGDGRVTETQYF	TGTGCCAGCAGTGGGGACGGACGGGTAACAGAGACCCAGTACTTC
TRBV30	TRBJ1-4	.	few	CAWSPGEKLFF	TGTGCCTGGAGCCCAGGGGAAAAACTGTTTTTT
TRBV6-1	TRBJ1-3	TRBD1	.	CASISDRVGNTIYF	TGTGCCAGCATTTCGGACAGGGTTGGAAACACCATATATTTT
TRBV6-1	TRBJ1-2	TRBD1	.	CASSDRQGGNYGYTF	TGTGCCAGCAGTGACAGGCAGGGGGGTAACTATGGCTACACCTTC
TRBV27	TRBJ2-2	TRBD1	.	CASSLRGYNTGELFF	TGTGCCAGCAGTCTCAGGGGGTATAACACCGGGGAGCTGTTTTTT
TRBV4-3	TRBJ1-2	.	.	CASSQGDPGNYGYTF	TGCGCCAGCAGCCAAGGGGATCCGGGGAACTATGGCTACACCTTC
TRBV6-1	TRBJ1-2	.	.	CASTDTLYGYTF	TGTGCCAGCACCGACACCCTCTATGGCTACACCTTC
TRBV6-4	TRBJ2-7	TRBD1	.	CASSKRIWDRAYEQYF	TGTGCCAGCAGTAAACGCATTTGGGACAGGGCCTACGAGCAGTACTTC
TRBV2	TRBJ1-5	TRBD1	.	CASSPGGLSNQPQHF	TGTGCCAGCAGTCCAGGGGGCCTTAGCAATCAGCCCCAGCATTTT
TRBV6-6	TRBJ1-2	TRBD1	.	CASSWTGTYGYTF	TGTGCCAGCAGTTGGACAGGGACCTATGGCTACACCTTC
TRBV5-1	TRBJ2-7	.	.	CASSEGGTATYEQYF	TGCGCCAGCAGCGAGGGCGGCACAGCAACCTACGAGCAGTACTTC
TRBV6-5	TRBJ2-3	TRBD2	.	CASTSGGRDTQYF	TGTGCCAGCACCAGCGGGGGGAGAGATACGCAGTATTTT
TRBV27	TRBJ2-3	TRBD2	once	CASSARGGVADTQYF	TGTGCCAGCAGTGCCCGCGGGGGGGTCGCAGATACGCAGTATTTT
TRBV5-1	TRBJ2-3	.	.	CASSLDGGAADTQYF	TGCGCCAGCAGCTTGGATGGGGGCGCGGCAGATACGCAGTATTTT
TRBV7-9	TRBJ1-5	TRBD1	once	CASSPGQGYSQPQHF	TGTGCCAGCAGCCCCGGACAGGGATACAGCCAGCCCCAGCATTTT
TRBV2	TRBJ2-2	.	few	CASTLTGTTGELFF	TGTGCCAGCACCCTGACCGGGACCACCGGGGAGCTGTTTTTT
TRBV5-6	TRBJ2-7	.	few	CASSPPRGATLSYEQYF	TGTGCCAGCAGCCCACCCCGTGGGGCCACCCTTTCCTACGAGCAGTACTTC
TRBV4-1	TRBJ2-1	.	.	CASSQDQNGEQFF	TGCGCCAGCAGCCAAGATCAAAATGGTGAGCAGTTCTTC
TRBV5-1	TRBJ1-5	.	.	CASRPGLLNGAQHF	TGCGCCAGCAGGCCGGGACTCCTTAACGGGGCCCAGCATTTT
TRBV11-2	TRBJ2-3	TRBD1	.	CASSLDRGPYTQYF	TGTGCCAGCAGCCTCGACAGGGGGCCGTATACGCAGTATTTT
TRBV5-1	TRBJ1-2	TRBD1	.	CASSTGDRGTLGGYTF	TGCGCCAGCAGCACAGGGGACAGGGGTACGTTGGGCGGCTACACCTTC
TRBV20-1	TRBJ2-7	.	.	CSAQSGYEQYF	TGCAGTGCCCAGAGCGGCTACGAGCAGTACTTC
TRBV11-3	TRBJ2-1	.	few	CASSPDGTPGNEQFF	TGTGCCAGCAGCCCAGACGGGACCCCAGGGAATGAGCAGTTCTTC
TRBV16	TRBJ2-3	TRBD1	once	CASSPGTGYTDTQYF	TGTGCCAGCAGCCCCGGGACAGGGTACACAGATACGCAGTATTTT
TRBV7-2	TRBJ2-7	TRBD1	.	CASSRWTGGPYEQYF	TGTGCCAGCAGCCGGTGGACAGGGGGACCCTACGAGCAGTACTTC
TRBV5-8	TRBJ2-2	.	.	CASSLVMGRSNTGELFF	TGTGCCAGCAGCCTAGTGATGGGGCGGTCGAACACCGGGGAGCTGTTTTTT
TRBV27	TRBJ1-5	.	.	CASSSGVFKPQHF	TGTGCCAGCAGTTCAGGGGTCTTTAAGCCCCAGCATTTT
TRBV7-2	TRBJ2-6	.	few	CASSLVPGVSGANVLTF	TGTGCCAGCAGCCTAGTCCCGGGGGTCTCTGGGGCCAACGTCCTGACTTTC
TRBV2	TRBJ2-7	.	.	CASRRGGLPYEQYF	TGTGCCAGCAGGAGGGGCGGTTTGCCCTACGAGCAGTACTTC
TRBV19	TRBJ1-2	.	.	CASRNQGSGYTF	TGTGCCAGTCGAAACCAGGGGTCTGGCTACACCTTC
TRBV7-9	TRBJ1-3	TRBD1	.	CASSPQQGTGNTIYF	TGTGCCAGCAGCCCACAACAGGGGACTGGAAACACCATATATTTT
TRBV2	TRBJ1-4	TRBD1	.	CARGGTGERNEKLFF	TGTGCCAGAGGGGGTACAGGGGAAAGGAATGAAAAACTGTTTTTT
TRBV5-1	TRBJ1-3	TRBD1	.	CASSLEAGGGNTIYF	TGCGCCAGCAGCTTGGAGGCAGGGGGAGGAAACACCATATATTTT
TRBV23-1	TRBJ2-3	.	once	CASSHNEKGEYF	TGCGCCAGCAGTCACAATGAGAAAGGGGAGTATTTT
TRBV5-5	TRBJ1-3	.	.	CASSLVGAGNTIYF	TGTGCCAGCAGCTTGGTTGGGGCGGGAAACACCATATATTTT
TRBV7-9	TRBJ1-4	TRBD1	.	CASSVRGQREKLFF	TGTGCCAGCAGCGTCAGGGGGCAGAGGGAAAAACTGTTTTTT
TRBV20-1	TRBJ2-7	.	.	CSASEGLEQYF	TGCAGTGCTAGTGAGGGTCTCGAGCAGTACTTC
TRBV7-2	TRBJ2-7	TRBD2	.	CASSPKRGSSYEQYF	TGTGCCAGCAGCCCCAAACGCGGGAGTTCCTACGAGCAGTACTTC
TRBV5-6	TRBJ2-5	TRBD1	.	CASSDGTGKETQYF	TGTGCCAGCAGCGATGGGACAGGGAAAGAGACCCAGTACTTC
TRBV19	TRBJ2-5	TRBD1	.	CASSTRTPGGRETQYF	TGTGCCAGTAGTACCAGGACCCCAGGGGGCCGAGAGACCCAGTACTTC
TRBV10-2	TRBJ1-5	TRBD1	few	CASSENRGNQPQHF	TGCGCCAGCAGTGAGAACAGGGGGAATCAGCCCCAGCATTTT
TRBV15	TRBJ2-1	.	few	CATSRAFINNEQFF	TGTGCCACCAGCCGTGCTTTCATAAACAATGAGCAGTTCTTC
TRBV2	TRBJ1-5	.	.	CASAIQTSNQPQHF	TGTGCCAGTGCTATACAGACTAGCAATCAGCCCCAGCATTTT
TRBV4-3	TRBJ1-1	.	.	CASSLSAVTEAFF	TGCGCCAGCAGCCTCAGTGCAGTTACTGAAGCTTTCTTT
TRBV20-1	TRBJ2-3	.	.	CSAAQADTQYF	TGCAGTGCCGCACAGGCAGATACGCAGTATTTT
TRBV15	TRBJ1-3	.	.	CATFAVSGNTIYF	TGTGCCACCTTCGCAGTAAGTGGAAACACCATATATTTT
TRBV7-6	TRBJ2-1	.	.	CASSLGAQPYNEQFF	TGTGCCAGCAGCTTAGGGGCACAACCCTACAATGAGCAGTTCTTC